This is a list of T cell receptor beta chains from one sample in a study of cytomegalovirus exposure and HLA in healthy donors. Profiled with immunoSEQ multiplex PCR; TCRdb holds only in-frame clones, not every one. The sample includes some 180,000 clones, 73% seen only once; the top ten take about 5%. The sequenced sample was PBMCs. The source is a woman under 30 in good health and CMV-seropositive. CDR3s leave out the opening cysteine and the closing phenylalanine or tryptophan. Clone sizes are given selectively: once, few, many, or a class where the clone is expanded.

clone size	J gene	V gene	CDR3 protein
-	TRBJ1-6	TRBV7-2	ASSPGRENSPLH
-	TRBJ2-2	TRBV4-3	ASSQDPFTGELF
few	TRBJ1-4	TRBV7-9	ASSYGSQGLREKLF
-	TRBJ2-2	TRBV29-1	SVEGQGSGELF
-	TRBJ2-1	TRBV10-3	AIIDSRDREQF
-	TRBJ2-3	TRBV7-9	ASSAYRDRVINTQY
-	TRBJ1-5	TRBV2	ASGTDNQPQH
-	TRBJ2-5	TRBV2	ASSGPAQGLADPPQETQY
-	TRBJ2-2	TRBV25-1	ASSEGTRDTGELF
-	TRBJ1-1	TRBV7-8	ASSYRGRGVNTEAF
-	TRBJ1-1	TRBV13	ASSSGQTNTEAF
-	TRBJ2-5	TRBV4-2	ASSQVVGQGARETQY
-	TRBJ2-1	TRBV10-3	ATLAGGGDEQF
-	TRBJ2-7	TRBV5-4	ASSLRTSGGSWEQY
-	TRBJ2-4	TRBV2	ASSPSRFLAKNIQY
-	TRBJ2-7	TRBV6-1	ASSEGYQEQY
few	TRBJ2-7	TRBV19	ASSMGQGDEQY
-	TRBJ1-1	TRBV4-2	ASSPLTGNTEAF
-	TRBJ2-7	TRBV29-1	SVDRGSNEQY
-	TRBJ1-2	TRBV27	ASSLFRGDYGYT
-	TRBJ1-5	TRBV28	ASSLLAQGRNQPQH
-	TRBJ2-2	TRBV7-9	ASSTGGRTGELF
-	TRBJ2-7	TRBV4-2	ASSQGGDSSYEQY
few	TRBJ2-7	TRBV4-2	ASSQSGLIYEQY
-	TRBJ1-1	TRBV9	ASSPGGTAEAF
-	TRBJ1-5	TRBV6-5	ASSPGQVSNQPQH
-	TRBJ2-7	TRBV5-8	ASSRGGLRSYEQY
once	TRBJ2-1	TRBV10-2	ASSEGGTRPYNEQF
-	TRBJ1-6	TRBV2	ASSASKNSPLH
-	TRBJ1-3	TRBV28	ASSSVGTPSSGNTIY
few	TRBJ2-2	TRBV5-1	ASSLEHSTGELF
-	TRBJ2-1	TRBV13	ASSLRSTGMSEQF
-	-	TRBV28	ASSPQWGQGTYEQY
-	-	TRBV11-2	ASSYSYEQY
few	TRBJ1-1	TRBV6-5	ASSFDRGDTEAF
few	TRBJ2-2	TRBV9	ASSARTSGGTGELF
few	TRBJ1-3	TRBV5-6	ASSSSRGSGNTIY
few	TRBJ1-3	TRBV7-9	ASSSRGTGLSGNTIY
-	TRBJ2-1	TRBV4-3	ASSQGYEPGLAGTGDEQF
-	TRBJ2-7	TRBV5-4	ASSSPTGSIDEQY
-	TRBJ2-2	TRBV30	AWKRGENTGELF